These 20 T cell receptor beta chains came from one sample sequenced in a study of human T cells and chemical hapten exposure. Time point: pre-sensitization, week 0. The treatment denotes: therapeutic diphenylcyclopropenone sensitization with weekly scalp DPC. In TCRdb, the RACE reads were re-called with MiXCR into one record per CDR3 protein. The repertoire holds under 400,000 distinct CDR3 sequences, with 4% to 6% as singletons. The source was whole blood, collected in connection with sensitization to the hapten diphenylcyclopropenone (DPC). The origin of the receptors is a woman aged 50 to 60 with alopecia areata. Some clones in this sample may be carry-over from other donors' samples.

There are many counts of this clonotype. This rearrangement joins TRBV6-5 to TRBJ2-7; 10 positions match TRBD1. The CDR3 totals 14 residues. V shed 6 bases and J 5 bases; nucleotides not matched to a gene: 7. Germline lookup yields CDR1 MNHEY and CDR2 SVGAGI. The CDR3 sequence: CASRAGTGDNEQYF. CDR3 bases: TGTGCCAGCAGGGCCGGGACAGGGGACAACGAGCAGTACTTC.

This clonotype came up a few times. The chain recombines TRBV9 with TRBJ1-2; D may be TRBD1 (6 bases). Deletions cut 5 bases from V and 4 bases from J, with 15 bases between. The germline CDR1 and CDR2 sequences are SGDLS and YYNGEE. The CDR3 is 14 amino acids. CDR3 sequence reads: CASSKARGSYGYTF. CDR3 sequence (DNA): TGTGCCAGCAGTAAGGCCAGGGGAAGCTATGGCTACACCTTC.

This clonotype appeared a few times. The chain couples TRBV12-3 or TRBV12-4 to TRBJ2-3; TRBD2 matches 10 bases. The CDR3 is made up of 18 amino acids. Losses at the gene ends were 6 bases for V and 0 bases for J; bases not matched to a gene: 12. In DNA form, the CDR3 reads TGTGCCAGCAGCCGAACCAGGACTAGCGGAGCTAGCACAGATACGCAGTATTTT. Its translation is CASSRTRTSGASTDTQYF.

This clonotype showed up just a few times. The gene calls are TRBV20-1 and TRBJ2-3, with 8 nucleotides matching TRBD2. This CDR3 is 15 amino acids long. Germline CDR1 is DFQATT and CDR2 is SNEGSKA (reference sequence). V was clipped by 6 bases and J by 3 bases; unmatched bases: 11. The CDR3 is CSAQLISGITDTQYF. The CDR3 DNA reads TGCAGTGCCCAGTTGATTAGCGGGATAACAGATACGCAGTATTTT.

This clonotype was counted at least ten times. The rearrangement uses TRBV29-1 and TRBJ1-1; D not certain. The V and J ends lost 4 bases and 3 bases respectively, with 9 bases between them. CDR1 and CDR2 from the germline V gene are SQVTM and ANQGSEA. The CDR3 runs to 12 residues. The CDR3 loop is CSVARSDTEAFF. The CDR3 region has the DNA TGCAGCGTTGCTCGGTCAGACACTGAAGCTTTCTTT.

This chain uses TRBV5-4 with TRBJ1-2; tentatively, D is TRBD1 (5 bases). Trimming stripped 0 bases from V and 6 bases from J, with 21 bases between. CDR1 SGHNT and CDR2 YYREEE come from the germline V gene (reference sequence). The CDR3 loop spans 17 amino acids. The CDR3 sequence: CASSLEGLQGLLDGYTF. For the CDR3, the DNA is TGTGCCAGCAGCTTGGAGGGGTTGCAGGGCCTTCTGGATGGCTACACCTTC. The whole variable domain, filled in from reference TRBV5-4 and TRBJ1-2, reads ETGVTQSPTHLIKTRGQQVTLRCSSQSGHNTVSWYQQALGQGPQFIFQYYREEENGRGNFPPRFSGLQFPNYSSELNVNALELDDSALYLCASSLEGLQGLLDGYTFGSGTRLTVV.

The chain employs TRBV29-1 and TRBJ1-1; D perhaps matches TRBD1 (5 bases). The CDR3 has 14 amino acids. Germline-derived CDR1 and CDR2 are SQVTM and ANQGSEA. Between the trimmed V and J ends, which lost 2 bases and 4 bases, there was a span of 14 bases. This chain's CDR3 is CSVETGRVGTEAFF. In nucleotides, the CDR3 is TGCAGCGTTGAAACTGGCAGGGTTGGCACTGAAGCTTTCTTT.

This clonotype was recorded only once. The chain couples TRBV29-1 to TRBJ1-2; 7 bases align to TRBD1. The germline gives CDR1 SQVTM, CDR2 ANQGSEA. V dropped 1 base and J dropped 7; count of bases not matched to a gene: 6. The CDR3 runs to 13 residues. The CDR3 DNA sequence: TGCAGCGTTGAAGGACAGGGATCCCCTGGCTACACCTTC. Encoded protein: CSVEGQGSPGYTF.

This clonotype was counted between two and nine times. V is TRBV5-6 and J is TRBJ2-3, with a tentative D call TRBD2 (5 bases). The V gene's germline CDR1 is SGHDT and CDR2 YYEEEE. Trimming took 0 bases from V and 2 from J, leaving 7 bases between them. This CDR3 is built from 14 residues. CDR3 residues: CASSLERITDTQYF. DNA of the CDR3: TGTGCCAGCAGCTTGGAGCGGATCACAGATACGCAGTATTTT.

This clonotype has a count of ten or more. The chain combines TRBV6-4 with TRBJ2-1; D possibly corresponds to TRBD2 (7 bases). This CDR3 has 15 amino acids. V lost 4 bases and J lost 2, with 12 bases in between. Germline loops: CDR1 MRHNA, CDR2 SNTAGT. CDR3 in amino acids: CASSGGGGPYNEQFF. CDR3 DNA sequence: TGTGCCAGCAGTGGAGGCGGGGGCCCCTACAATGAGCAGTTCTTC.

V is TRBV6-6 and J is TRBJ1-1; no definite D call. CDR1 is MNHNY and CDR2 is SVGAGI in the germline V gene (reference sequence). The CDR3 is 14 residues long. Trimming left V 7 bases short and J 0 bases short, with 12 bases between. In nucleotides, the CDR3 is TGTGCCAGCACCTTAACGAGTATGAACACTGAAGCTTTCTTT. It yields the protein CASTLTSMNTEAFF.

This clonotype was detected ten times or more. This chain uses TRBV12-3 or TRBV12-4 with TRBJ2-2, with D perhaps matching TRBD1 or TRBD2 (6 bases each). V was shortened by 5 bases and J by 5 bases, with 15 bases between the two germline ends. The CDR3 is 15 residues long. Written as DNA, the CDR3 is TGTGCCAGCAGTATTACAGGGAGGTGGACCGGGGAGCTGTTTTTT. Amino acid sequence: CASSITGRWTGELFF.

This clonotype was seen repeatedly, ten times or more. V gene TRBV28 combines with J gene TRBJ1-4, with D unclear. The length of the CDR3 is 15 residues. The V and J ends lost 2 bases and 5 bases respectively, with 12 bases between them. Germline V CDR1 and CDR2: MDHEN, SYDVKM. In nucleotides, the CDR3 is TGTGCCAGCAGTTTACGGAGGGTTGGGAATGAAAAACTGTTTTTT. This encodes CASSLRRVGNEKLFF. Filled out from reference TRBV28 and TRBJ1-4, the complete variable domain reads DVKVTQSSRYLVKRTGEKVFLECVQDMDHENMFWYRQDPGLGLRLIYFSYDVKMKEKGDIPEGYSVSREKKERFSLILESASTNQTSMYLCASSLRRVGNEKLFFGSGTQLSVL.

J is TRBJ2-2 and V is TRBV20-1, with 12 bases aligning to TRBD2. The CDR3 runs to 16 residues. J gave up 6 bases and V 6 bases, and 11 bases lay outside the gene matches. Germline lookup yields CDR1 DFQATT and CDR2 SNEGSKA (reference sequence). The CDR3 coding sequence is TGCAGTGCCAGCGGGCTAGCGGGGGGGCCGGCCGGGGAGCTGTTTTTT. Its protein is CSASGLAGGPAGELFF.

The chain links TRBV29-1 to TRBJ1-6; weak D call: TRBD1 (5 bases). Between the trimmed V and J ends, which lost 5 bases and 7 bases, there was a span of 15 bases. This CDR3 is 14 amino acids long. The V gene's germline CDR1 is SQVTM and CDR2 ANQGSEA. The CDR3 here is CSVSTGQGNSPLHF. CDR3 coding DNA: TGCAGCGTTTCAACTGGGCAGGGAAATTCACCCCTCCACTTT.

This clonotype was counted many times. The chain combines TRBV9 with TRBJ1-1; D is ambiguous. The CDR3 extends over 13 amino acids. The V and J ends lost 1 base and 0 bases respectively, with 4 bases between them. CDR1 and CDR2 from the germline V gene are SGDLS and YYNGEE. The CDR3 reads CASSVKVNTEAFF. The CDR3 DNA reads as TGTGCCAGCAGCGTAAAAGTGAACACTGAAGCTTTCTTT.

This clonotype was counted at least ten times. The chain joins TRBV25-1 to TRBJ2-1; D may be TRBD2 (5 bases). V dropped 1 base and J dropped 1 base, with 11 bases sitting between them. Germline assignment: CDR1 MGHDK and CDR2 SYGVNS. The CDR3 sequence is 16 residues long. The CDR3 coding sequence is TGTGCCAGCAGTGAATTCGGGGTAGGTTCCTACAATGAGCAGTTCTTC. Translated: CASSEFGVGSYNEQFF.

J is TRBJ2-2 and V is TRBV9; 9 nucleotides agree with TRBD2. This CDR3 contains 16 residues. J gave up 1 base and V 7 bases, and 8 bases lay outside the gene matches. In germline, CDR1 is SGDLS, CDR2 YYNGEE. CDR3 amino acids: CASGDPSGMNTGELFF. Here the CDR3 DNA reads TGTGCCAGCGGAGACCCTAGCGGGATGAACACCGGGGAGCTGTTTTTT.

This clonotype was recorded many times. The chain employs TRBV28 and TRBJ2-7, with D possibly being TRBD2 (5 bases). CDR1 and CDR2 (germline): MDHEN, SYDVKM. There are 14 residues in the CDR3. Trimming took 6 bases from V and 3 from J, leaving 15 bases between them. CDR3 in DNA: TGTGCCAGCAGCCGACGGGATCTATACTACGAGCAGTACTTC. Translation gives CASSRRDLYYEQYF.

At least ten counts were recorded for this clonotype. The chain couples TRBV11-1 to TRBJ2-1; TRBD2 matches 10 bases. The CDR3 length is 17 residues. The V and J ends lost 3 bases and 8 bases, in that order; junction bases with no gene match: 13. Per germline, CDR1 SGHAT and CDR2 FQDESV (reference sequence). This CDR3 is CASSFKLAGLTVDEQFF. The CDR3 nucleotides read TGTGCCAGCAGCTTCAAACTAGCGGGGTTGACTGTGGATGAGCAGTTCTTC.